The sequence of this T cell receptor (beta chain) was determined in a study of T cells in localized non-small cell lung cancer. Overall study findings and caveats: Increased T cell density in blood showed an association with longer overall survival. When the top 100 tumor clones were examined, a median around 61 of them also appeared in the adjacent lung, which was paired and uninvolved. Analysis by sequencing included only one tumor region, so heterogeneity remains possible. Uninvolved adjacent lung showed peak T cell clonality, exceeding tumor.

Repertoires were generated with immunoSEQ multiplex PCR, while TCRdb's copy carries only in-frame clones and drops some. The sample lists fewer than 100,000 clones, around 81% occurring once. Worth noting for this clone: Its antigen is as yet unknown.

V was cut by 2 bases and J by 3 bases, with 8 bases left in between. CDR3 length: 13 amino acids. Germline CDR1 and CDR2: SGHRS and YFSETQ. This TCR came from a female donor of 60 years or more with stage I lung adenocarcinoma. The sequences come from peripheral blood, collected before any cancer treatment. This chain connects TRBV5-1 to TRBJ1-1; a weak D match, TRBD1 (5 bases). The CDR3 DNA reads as TGCGCCAGCAGCTTAACAGGAGACACTGAAGCTTTCTTT. Protein: CASSLTGDTEAFF.